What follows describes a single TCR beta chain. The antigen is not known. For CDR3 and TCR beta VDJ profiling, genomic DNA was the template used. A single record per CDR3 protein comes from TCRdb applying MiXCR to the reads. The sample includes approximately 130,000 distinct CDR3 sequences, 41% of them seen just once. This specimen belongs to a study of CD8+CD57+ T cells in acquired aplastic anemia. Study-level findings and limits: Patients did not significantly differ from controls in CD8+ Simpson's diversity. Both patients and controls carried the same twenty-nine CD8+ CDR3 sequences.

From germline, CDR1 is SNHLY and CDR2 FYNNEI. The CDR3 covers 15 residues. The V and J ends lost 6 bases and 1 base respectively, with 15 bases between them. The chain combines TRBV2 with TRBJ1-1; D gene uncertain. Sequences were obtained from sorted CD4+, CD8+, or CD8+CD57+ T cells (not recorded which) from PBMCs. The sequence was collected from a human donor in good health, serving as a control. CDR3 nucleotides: TGTGCCAGCAGCGGGATTCGGGCCCCGAACACTGAAGCTTTCTTT. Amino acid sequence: CASSGIRAPNTEAFF.